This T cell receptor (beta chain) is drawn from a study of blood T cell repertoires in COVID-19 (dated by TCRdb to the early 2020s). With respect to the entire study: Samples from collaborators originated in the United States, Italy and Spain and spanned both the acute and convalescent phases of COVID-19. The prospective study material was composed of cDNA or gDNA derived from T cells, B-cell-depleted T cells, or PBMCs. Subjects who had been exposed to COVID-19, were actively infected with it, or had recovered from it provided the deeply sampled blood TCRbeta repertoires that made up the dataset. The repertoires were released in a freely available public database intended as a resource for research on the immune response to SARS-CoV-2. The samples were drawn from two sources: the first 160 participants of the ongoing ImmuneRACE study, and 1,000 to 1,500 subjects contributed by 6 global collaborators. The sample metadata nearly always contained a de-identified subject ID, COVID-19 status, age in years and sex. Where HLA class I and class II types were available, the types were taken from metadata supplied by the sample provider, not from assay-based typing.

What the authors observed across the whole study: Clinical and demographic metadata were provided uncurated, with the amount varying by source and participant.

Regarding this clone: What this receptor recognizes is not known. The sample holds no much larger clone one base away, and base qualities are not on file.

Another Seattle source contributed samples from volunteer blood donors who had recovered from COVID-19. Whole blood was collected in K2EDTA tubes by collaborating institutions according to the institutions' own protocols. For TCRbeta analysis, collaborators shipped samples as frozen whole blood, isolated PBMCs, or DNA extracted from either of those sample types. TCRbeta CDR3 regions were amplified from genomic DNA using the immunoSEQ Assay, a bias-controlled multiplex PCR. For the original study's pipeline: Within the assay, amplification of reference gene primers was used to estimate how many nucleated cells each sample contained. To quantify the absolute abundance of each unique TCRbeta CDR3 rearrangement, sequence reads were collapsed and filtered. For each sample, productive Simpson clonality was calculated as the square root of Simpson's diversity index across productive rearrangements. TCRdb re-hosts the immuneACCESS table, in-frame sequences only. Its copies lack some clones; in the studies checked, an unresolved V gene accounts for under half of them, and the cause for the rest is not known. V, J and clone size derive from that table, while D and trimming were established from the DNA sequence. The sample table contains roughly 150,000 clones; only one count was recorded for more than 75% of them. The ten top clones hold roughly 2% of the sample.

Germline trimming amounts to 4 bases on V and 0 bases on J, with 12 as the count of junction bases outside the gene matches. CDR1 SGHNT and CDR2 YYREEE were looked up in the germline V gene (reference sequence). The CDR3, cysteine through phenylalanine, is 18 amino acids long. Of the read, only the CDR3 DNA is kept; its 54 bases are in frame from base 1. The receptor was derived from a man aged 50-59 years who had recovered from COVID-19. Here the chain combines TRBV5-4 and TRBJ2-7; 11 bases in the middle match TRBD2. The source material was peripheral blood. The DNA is TGTGCCAGCAGCCCTGGCGTTCTAGCGGGAGGTAGCTCCTACGAGCAGTACTTC. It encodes CASSPGVLAGGSSYEQYF.